What follows is one T cell receptor (beta chain) and its context. Its target antigen remains unknown. Base qualities are missing; no much larger clone stands one base away. These data are taken from a study of cytomegalovirus exposure and HLA in healthy donors listed by TCRdb under 2017. Regarding the research as a whole: According to an earlier analysis of around 600 of the donors, about 179 million T cells yielded 90 million to 140 million unique TCR beta sequences and 276 Gb of sequence data. Roughly five DR-DQ haplotypes were handled as single units for association and clustering, since linkage in the cohort was strong. Rather than drawing on any new phenotypic data, the later analysis identified candidate immune exposures from TCR beta sequences and the way those sequences occurred across donors. The study used immunosequencing to profile the T cell repertoires of under 700 subjects and linked those repertoires to cytomegalovirus serostatus. All discovery cohort repertoires had been generated using a single sequencing platform. A later genetic analysis used genome-wide SNP genotypes for about 65% of the 666 donors, treating that subset as a discovery cohort. Of the 300 to 400 genotyped donors, approximately 82% fell in the genetic ancestry cluster associated with self-reported Caucasian donors. An early release covering about 600 HLA-typed donors comprised roughly 300 gigabases of sequencing data and about 90 million unique TCR sequences. The number of donors typed differed by locus, with roughly 620-630 for A, B, C, DRB1 and DQB1, over 500 for DQA1, under 610 for DPA1, and approximately 470 for DPB1. An earlier analysis of 587 of the donors used high-throughput TCR beta sequencing to judge whether each TCR beta V gene segment behaved as functional or pseudogenic. To study patterns of TCR occurrence, a later analysis re-analyzed previously published TCR beta repertoires from 500 to 850 donors and added high-resolution HLA genotyping. To predict cytomegalovirus infection status, the study combined high-throughput TCR immunosequencing, statistical association of individual TCRs with disease status, and machine learning. Among some 400 genotyped donors of the cohort, an average of around 240,000 unique TCR beta nucleotide sequences was sequenced per donor, of which about 19% were non-productive. Donor age, sex, ethnicity and CMV serostatus were compiled alongside the repertoire data. HLA typing included class I and class II loci at four-digit resolution. Along with the roughly 610-subject first cohort, a separate validation cohort of over 90 different subjects was used. The aim of the study was to test whether cataloging public T cell receptors could identify signatures of past pathogen exposure. What the authors observed across the whole study: A later analysis found that HLA-associated TCR beta chains were more clonally expanded and had lower generation probabilities than equally common non-associated chains. The presence/absence analyses assumed that sequencing depth was roughly uniform across donors, and that assumption may not be true. The authors suggested that the approach could potentially be extended to other disease states and immunological phenotypes. A later genetic analysis associated a missense DCLRE1C variant with V-gene and J-gene trimming of TCR beta chains, and an independent cohort replicated the association. Linkage disequilibrium might explain the correlated functional status among segregating V segments, but an unknown experimental factor could not be excluded. Immune exposure information for the cohort was limited to CMV serostatus. Assigning TCR associations to individual alleles was difficult when HLA alleles, especially DR and DQ, strongly co-occurred. Because counts were too low, roughly 17 rarely observed V segments, including chromosome 9 orphons, were left out of the earlier analysis of 587 of the donors. A further reported finding was that TCR beta sequences accurately predicted the HLA-A and HLA-B alleles for most subjects in the first cohort. Because HLA typing was missing for some donors at each locus, association tests included only the typed subset. Most CMV-associated TCR beta chains appeared to be HLA-restricted in a later analysis, and the HLA associations seemed to be driven largely by CMV exposure. In this cohort, only TCR beta chains were sequenced, and detectable features were limited by the absence of alpha or paired-chain data. Cytomegalovirus status was reported to be diagnosed by the classifier with high specificity and sensitivity in both the original and validation cohorts. A later analysis reported that several top co-occurrence clusters appeared linked to parvovirus B19, influenza, CMV and Epstein-Barr virus. A few of the identified cytomegalovirus-associated TCR beta chains were confirmed in vitro to be specific for cytomegalovirus antigens. The sequencing pipeline was judged likely to have produced a cluster of highly shared sequence variants as a technical artifact. In a later genetic analysis, fewer N-insertions in productive TCRs were reported among donors in an Asian-associated ancestry cluster than the roughly 700-donor mean. In the study, 150 to 200 TCR beta chains were listed as associated with cytomegalovirus. A later analysis associated about 18,000 TCR beta sequences with specific HLA alleles at a false discovery rate of 0.05. While some public TCRs were present in many individuals, most TCR sequences turned up only very rarely across donors. Because the 87-base-pair reads could not distinguish some IMGT-functional V segments, including TRBV6-2 and TRBV6-3, those segments were excluded. A later analysis found that TCR association rates varied across HLA loci, with DRB1 alleles showing the most associated TCRs and HLA-C alleles the fewest. In an earlier analysis of approximately 590 of the donors, most TCR beta V segments were observed in productive rearrangements about 87% or about 30% of the time, broadly matching IMGT annotations.

Library method: the immunoSEQ multiplex PCR assay. The multiplex PCR relied on a mix of 60 forward primers for TCR Vbeta segments and 13 reverse primers for TCR Jbeta segments. A multiplex PCR assay on genomic DNA amplified the CDR3 region of rearranged TCR beta genes. On the Illumina HiSeq System, the amplified TCR beta libraries were sequenced as 87-base-pair reads. The study's processing was this. Across the 600 to 700 repertoires, a later analysis counted tens of millions of unique TCR beta chains, around 11 million of which were shared by at least two donors. A nearest-neighbor algorithm error-corrected the raw reads and collapsed the reads into unique sequences, merging closely related sequences to remove PCR and sequencing errors. V, D and J gene segments were assigned by aligning CDR3 sequences to IMGT reference sequences. For a sequence to be retained, at least a six-nucleotide match to both a V gene segment and a J gene segment was required. A rearrangement was called productive if the CDR3 had no stop codons and remained in frame with V and J, and every other rearrangement was called non-productive. CDR3 was defined by IMGT convention, running from the second conserved V-encoded cysteine to the conserved J-encoded phenylalanine. The earlier analysis of about 610 of the donors excluded any sequence lacking an unambiguous match to a single V gene segment. In an earlier analysis of 450 to 750 of the donors, a V segment was called functional when productive rearrangements were above 56.7%, and segregating when the standard deviation between donors exceeded 5%. To diagnose cytomegalovirus status from the catalog of TCR beta chain sequences, a statistical classification framework was built. In a later analysis, TCR nucleotide sequences were compared against IMGT/GENE-DB human TR gene sequences so that V and J genes could be assigned. In a later analysis, CDR3 sequences and most-parsimonious VDJ recombination scenarios were assigned using the TCRdist pipeline. In a later analysis, each TCR beta chain was defined by its CDR3 amino acid sequence together with its V-gene family, and reads without a unique V-gene family were excluded. A later analysis removed 592 highly shared, low-generation-probability nucleotide sequences to deal with suspected cross-contamination and a sequencing artifact. For each public chain, a later analysis derived a clonal expansion index from normalized ranks of inferred template counts within each repertoire. In a later analysis, generation probabilities were computed with a VDJ recombination model fitted to out-of-frame rearrangements, and the resulting probabilities were checked against IGoR. Hypergeometric tests were used in a later analysis to score TCR-TCR, TCR-HLA and TCR-CMV co-occurrence, with a repertoire-size bias correction applied to the TCR pairs. To estimate false discovery rates, a later analysis permuted the HLA or CMV assignments 20 times. A later analysis grouped co-occurring TCRs with DBSCAN, adding TCRdist sequence similarity when clustering within HLA-allele-positive subsets. Repertoires with fewer than 30,000 or more than 120,000 public chains, plus five repertoires with anomalous nucleotide sharing, were excluded from co-occurrence clustering. The immuneACCESS repertoire file appears here via TCRdb, limited to in-frame rearrangements. These files lack a portion of the clones; in checked studies, under half of the deficit traces to unresolved V genes, and the cause of the others is not known. That table supplies the V and J calls and clone size; D and trimming were determined from the DNA. The sample yields roughly 80,000 clones; about four fifths were counted once. Under 2% of the sample lies in the top ten.

Based on the germline V gene, the CDR1 and CDR2 sequences are SGHDT and YYEEEE. V is cut by 4 bases and J by 5 bases, and the space between the germline ends is 18 bases. The CDR3 holds 15 amino acids from the cysteine to the phenylalanine. Just CDR3 DNA is preserved here, 45 bases in frame from base 1. In total, over 600 healthy bone marrow donors made up the cohort. All cohort members were sampled while nominally healthy, although unrecorded immune exposures were likely present. The donor was CMV seronegative and belonged to the group of 352 seronegative cohort members. A peripheral blood sample was provided by each donor, and peripheral blood mononuclear cells were used for TCR beta sequencing. The Qiagen DNeasy Blood Extraction Kit was used to extract genomic DNA from the blood cell samples.

The sequence came from a woman in her 30s in good health and CMV-seronegative. Recombination joined TRBV5-6 with TRBJ2-5; perhaps TRBD2 is the D gene, with 5 bases matching. The sample comprised PBMCs. The CDR3 reads as follows: CASSIFDYPGETQYF. In nucleotides, the sequence is TGTGCCAGCAGCATTTTTGACTACCCGGGGGAGACCCAGTACTTC.